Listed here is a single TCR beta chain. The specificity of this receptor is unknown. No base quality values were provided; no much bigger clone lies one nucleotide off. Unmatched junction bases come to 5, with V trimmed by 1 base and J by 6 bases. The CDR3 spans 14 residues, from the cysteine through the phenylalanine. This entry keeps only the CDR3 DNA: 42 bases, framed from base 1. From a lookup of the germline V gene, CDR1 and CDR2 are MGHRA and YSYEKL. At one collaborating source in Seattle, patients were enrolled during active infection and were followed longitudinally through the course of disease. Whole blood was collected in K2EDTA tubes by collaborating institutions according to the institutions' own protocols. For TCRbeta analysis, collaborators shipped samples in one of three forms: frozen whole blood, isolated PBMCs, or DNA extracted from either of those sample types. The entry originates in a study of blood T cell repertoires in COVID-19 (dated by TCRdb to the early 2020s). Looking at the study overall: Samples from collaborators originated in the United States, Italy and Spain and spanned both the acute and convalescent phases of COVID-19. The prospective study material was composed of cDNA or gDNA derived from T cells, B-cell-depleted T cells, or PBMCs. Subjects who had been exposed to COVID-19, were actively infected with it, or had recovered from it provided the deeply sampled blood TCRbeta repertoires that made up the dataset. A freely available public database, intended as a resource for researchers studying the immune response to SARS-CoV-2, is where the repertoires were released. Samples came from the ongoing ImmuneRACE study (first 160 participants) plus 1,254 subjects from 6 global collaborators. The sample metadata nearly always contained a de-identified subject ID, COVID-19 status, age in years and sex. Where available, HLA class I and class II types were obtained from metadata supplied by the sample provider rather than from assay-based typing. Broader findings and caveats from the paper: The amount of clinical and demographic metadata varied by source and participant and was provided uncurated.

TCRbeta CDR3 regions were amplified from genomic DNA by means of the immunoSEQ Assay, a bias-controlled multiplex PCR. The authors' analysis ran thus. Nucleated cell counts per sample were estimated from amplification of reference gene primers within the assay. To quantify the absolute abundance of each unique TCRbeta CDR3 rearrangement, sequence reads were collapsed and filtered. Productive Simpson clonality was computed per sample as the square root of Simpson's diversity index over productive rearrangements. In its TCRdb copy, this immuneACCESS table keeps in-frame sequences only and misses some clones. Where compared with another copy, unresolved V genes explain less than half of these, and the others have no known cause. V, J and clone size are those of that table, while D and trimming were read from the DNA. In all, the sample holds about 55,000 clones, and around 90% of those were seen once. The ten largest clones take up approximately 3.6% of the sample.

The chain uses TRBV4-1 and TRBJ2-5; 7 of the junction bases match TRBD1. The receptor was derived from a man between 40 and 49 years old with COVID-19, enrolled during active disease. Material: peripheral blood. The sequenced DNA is TGCGCCAGCAGCCAAGTAACAGGGGCCCAGACCCAGTACTTC. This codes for CASSQVTGAQTQYF.